Sequencing of this T cell receptor beta chain was carried out in a study of identical twins. Turning to this clonotype: Its antigen is still unknown.

Germline assignment: CDR1 MDHEN and CDR2 SYDVKM. V dropped 6 bases and J dropped 7 bases, with 13 bases sitting between them. The CDR3 runs to 13 residues. Overall study results and limits: The degree of excess twin sharing was weaker in beta out-of-frame sequences. Twin pairs' shared out-of-frame alpha sequences were enriched in low generation probability.

Unique molecular identifiers were present on the cDNA, which also gained a universal primer site by template switching. Each CDR3 protein is one row after TCRdb ran MiXCR on the 5' RACE reads. The table records hundreds of thousands of distinct CDR3 sequences, 9% to 15% of them present only once. The same data also contributed to another study, on yellow fever vaccine responses in identical twins.

The chain combines TRBV28 with TRBJ2-1; D remains ambiguous. Sequencing was performed on PBMCs. The sequence was collected from a woman aged 18 to 35 in good health. CDR3 amino acids: CASRDSGENEQFF. For the CDR3, the DNA is TGTGCCAGCAGAGATTCTGGGGAAAATGAGCAGTTCTTC. Full variable domain (outside the CDR3, taken from reference TRBV28 and TRBJ2-1): DVKVTQSSRYLVKRTGEKVFLECVQDMDHENMFWYRQDPGLGLRLIYFSYDVKMKEKGDIPEGYSVSREKKERFSLILESASTNQTSMYLCASRDSGENEQFFGPGTRLTVL.